The clone carrying this T cell receptor beta chain has only a few counts. Its matching antigen is unknown. These data originate in a study of cytotoxic CD8 clonotypes in ibrutinib-treated CLL. The junction had 5 bases not matched to a gene; V was cut back by 5 bases and J by 7 bases. Germline CDR1 and CDR2: SGHDN and FVKESK. The CDR3 consists of 14 residues. Study-level results: In comparison with age-matched healthy donors, baseline clonality was higher and tracked circulating CD8+ T-cell counts. Sample timing was unmatched between remission and later-progressing patients; lymph nodes unstudied.

The protocol was immunoSEQ multiplex PCR, while the TCRdb copy is restricted to in-frame clones and leaves out a portion. The repertoire consists of under 300,000 clones, with around 77% occurring once and the leading ten covering about 6%. This chain uses TRBV14 with TRBJ2-7; TRBD2 aligns across 13 bases. Sequences were derived from PBMCs, sampled at disease progression, from a patient treated with ibrutinib. This TCR was sampled from a human donor with chronic lymphocytic leukemia. The CDR3 loop reads CASSTRTSGSEQYF. CDR3 nucleotide sequence: TGTGCCAGCAGCACGCGGACTAGCGGGAGTGAGCAGTACTTC. The full variable domain, completed using reference TRBV14 and TRBJ2-7, is EAGVTQFPSHSVIEKGQTVTLRCDPISGHDNLYWYRRVMGKEIKFLLHFVKESKQDESGMPNNRFLAERTGGTYSTLKVQPAELEDSGVYFCASSTRTSGSEQYFGPGTRLTVT.